This TCR beta chain derives from a study of T and B cells in COVID-19 patients. Study context: Of 20 to 25 active-infection patients, more than nine were critically ill with mechanical ventilation or extracorporeal membrane oxygenation.

BIOMED2 TRB-A/B primer pools were used in multiplex TRB PCR. TCRdb fed the multiplex PCR reads into MiXCR, producing one record per CDR3 protein. The sample carries roughly 6,900 distinct CDR3 sequences, approximately 32% recorded once. The CDR3 has 14 residues. The germline V gene encodes CDR1 MNHNS and CDR2 SASEGT. After removal of 6 bases from V and 6 bases from J, the junction contained 7 bases not matched to a gene. Blood genomic DNA input for TRB amplification was 250-500 ng. Source material: blood. The J gene is TRBJ1-5, the V gene TRBV6-1, with TRBD1 identical over 8 bases. This sequence originates from a human donor who had recovered from COVID-19. The CDR3 DNA sequence: TGTGCCAGCAGCTGGACAGGGACGGGTCAGCCCCAGCATTTT. Translating it yields CASSWTGTGQPQHF.